These 26 T cell receptor beta chains were all obtained from the same sample, sequenced in a study of blood T cell repertoires in COVID-19. TCRdb keeps only in-frame clones here, not all; method: immunoSEQ multiplex PCR. The sample yields fewer than 150,000 clones, 70% to 90% seen once. The source material was peripheral blood. These receptors were obtained from a woman between 45 and 65 years old who had recovered from COVID-19.

The chain joins TRBV2 to TRBJ2-1; TRBD1 aligns across 10 bases. CDR3 length: 18 residues. With V trimmed by 7 bases and J by 6 bases, 18 bases remained unmatched. CDR1 and CDR2 (germline): SNHLY, FYNNEI. This CDR3 is CASTLTGTGATGSNEQFF. For the CDR3, the DNA is TGTGCCAGCACCCTCACCGGGACAGGGGCCACCGGATCCAATGAGCAGTTCTTC. Drawing the rest from reference TRBV2 and TRBJ2-1, the complete variable domain is EPEVTQTPSHQVTQMGQEVILRCVPISNHLYFYWYRQILGQKVEFLVSFYNNEISEKSEIFDDQFSVERPDGSNFTLKIRSTKLEDSAMYFCASTLTGTGATGSNEQFFGPGTRLTVL.

This clone has just a few counts. This chain uses TRBV18 with TRBJ2-2; 9 nucleotides agree with TRBD2. Germline loops: CDR1 KGHSH, CDR2 LQKENI. V shed 6 bases, J shed 4 bases, and the junction held 9 bases outside the gene matches. The CDR3 totals 16 residues. Written as DNA, the CDR3 is TGTGCCAGCTCCCTCAGCGGGGGGTCTTTCACCGGGGAGCTGTTTTTT. Its translation is CASSLSGGSFTGELFF.

This sequence joins TRBV11-2 and TRBJ2-3; TRBD2 aligns across 10 bases. Germline CDR1 and CDR2: SGHAT and FQNNGV. V dropped 5 bases and J dropped 4; count of bases not matched to a gene: 12. The CDR3 is 17 residues long. The CDR3 spells CASSITLAGAGSDTQYF. The CDR3 region has the DNA TGTGCCAGCAGCATAACGCTAGCGGGAGCTGGGTCAGATACGCAGTATTTT.

The rearrangement joins TRBV2 to TRBJ2-5; 7 bases are a match to TRBD2. Trimming removed 6 bases from V and 0 bases from J; junction bases left unmatched: 7. This CDR3 spans 15 amino acids. Germline V gives CDR1 SNHLY, CDR2 FYNNEI. The CDR3 DNA reads as TGTGCCAGCAGCCCGGCGCGGGAGTACCAAGAGACCCAGTACTTC. Its translation: CASSPAREYQETQYF.

The chain employs TRBV18 and TRBJ1-3, with 7 nucleotides matching TRBD1. The germline V gene encodes CDR1 KGHSH and CDR2 LQKENI. This CDR3 contains 17 residues. V was pared by 3 bases and J by 0 bases, with 8 bases of the junction left unmatched. The CDR3 DNA reads TGTGCCAGCTCACCTACCGAGGACAGGAGCTCTGGAAACACCATATATTTT. It yields the protein CASSPTEDRSSGNTIYF.

This CDR3 is CASSTLGGGETQYF. CDR3 DNA: TGTGCCAGTAGTACGTTGGGGGGGGGAGAGACCCAGTACTTC. The chain combines TRBV19 with TRBJ2-5; 7 positions match TRBD2. Trimming at V came to 4 bases and at J to 4 bases, leaving 6 bases not matched to a gene. CDR3 length: 14 amino acids. CDR1 and CDR2 (germline): LNHDA, SQIVND (reference sequence). Full variable domain (rest looked up from reference TRBV19 and TRBJ2-5): DGGITQSPKYLFRKEGQNVTLSCEQNLNHDAMYWYRQDPGQGLRLIYYSQIVNDFQKGDIAEGYSVSREKKESFPLTVTSAQKNPTAFYLCASSTLGGGETQYFGPGTRLLVL.

Written as DNA, the CDR3 is TGTGCCAGCAGTGTCTACAGTTCGAACACTGAAGCTTTCTTT. Amino acid sequence: CASSVYSSNTEAFF. This chain uses TRBV2 with TRBJ1-1; D remains unclear. There are 14 residues in the CDR3. Trimming removed 4 bases at V and 1 base at J, with 10 bases between. The germline gives CDR1 SNHLY, CDR2 FYNNEI.

This clone came up a few times. CDR3 amino acids: CASRPGQGAVNEQFF. CDR3 in DNA: TGTGCCAGCAGACCGGGACAGGGGGCAGTTAATGAGCAGTTCTTC. The V and J genes are TRBV27 and TRBJ2-1, with 12 bases fitting TRBD1. The CDR3 runs to 15 residues. The trim removed 6 bases at V and 7 bases at J, leaving 7 bases unmatched. The germline V gene has CDR1 MNHEY and CDR2 SMNVEV (reference sequence).

The V gene is TRBV7-3, the J gene TRBJ2-2, with TRBD2 matching 7 bases. The CDR3 spans 17 residues. V was pared by 2 bases and J by 6 bases, with 12 bases of the junction left unmatched. Germline lookup yields CDR1 SGHTA and CDR2 FQGTGA. CDR3 DNA: TGTGCCAGCAGCTTACCAAAAAAGGCGGGAGCGGCCGGGGAGCTGTTTTTT. Encoded protein: CASSLPKKAGAAGELFF. The whole variable domain, remainder taken from reference TRBV7-3 and TRBJ2-2, is GAGVSQTPSNKVTEKGKYVELRCDPISGHTALYWYRQSLGQGPEFLIYFQGTGAADDSGLPNDRFFAVRPEGSVSTLKIQRTERGDSAVYLCASSLPKKAGAAGELFFGEGSRLTVL.

The rearrangement uses TRBV5-4 and TRBJ1-2, with TRBD1 matching 9 bases. The CDR3 is made up of 18 amino acids. V was clipped by 1 base and J by 4 bases; unmatched bases: 14. Looked up from germline, CDR1 is SGHNT and CDR2 is YYREEE (reference sequence). The CDR3: CASSLRPDRTGEAYGYTF. The CDR3 DNA sequence: TGTGCCAGCAGCTTGCGACCCGACAGGACAGGGGAAGCCTATGGCTACACCTTC.

This chain joins TRBV11-2 and TRBJ2-1; 9 bases are shared with TRBD2. The germline V gene has CDR1 SGHAT and CDR2 FQNNGV. Trimming removed 5 bases from V and 2 bases from J; junction bases left unmatched: 7. This CDR3 comprises 16 residues. The CDR3 sequence is CASSPQLAGPYNEQFF. The CDR3 region has the DNA TGTGCCAGCAGCCCCCAACTAGCGGGCCCCTACAATGAGCAGTTCTTC. Combining the CDR3 with reference TRBV11-2 and TRBJ2-1 gives the whole variable domain EAGVAQSPRYKIIEKRQSVAFWCNPISGHATLYWYQQILGQGPKLLIQFQNNGVVDDSQLPKDRFSAERLKGVDSTLKIQPAKLEDSAVYLCASSPQLAGPYNEQFFGPGTRLTVL.

The J gene is TRBJ2-5, the V gene TRBV7-3; D is unresolved. Germline V gene lookup returns CDR1 SGHTA and CDR2 FQGTGA. The length of the CDR3 is 14 residues. The V end lost 5 bases, the J end lost 7 bases, and 17 bases lay between the germline ends. In DNA, the CDR3 is TGTGCCAGCAGCCCCATCTCTAGTCTCGGGACCCAGTACTTC. The encoded protein is CASSPISSLGTQYF.

V gene TRBV19 combines with J gene TRBJ2-3; D gene unclear. Per germline, CDR1 LNHDA and CDR2 SQIVND (reference sequence). V lost 6 bases and J 4 bases, leaving 5 bases between the germline ends. The CDR3 totals 11 residues. The CDR3 region is CASRLADTQYF. The CDR3 region has the DNA TGTGCCAGTAGATTAGCAGATACGCAGTATTTT.

The chain uses TRBV6-5 and TRBJ2-3; weak D call: TRBD2 (5 bases). The CDR3 is made up of 15 amino acids. Germline CDR1 is MNHEY and CDR2 is SVGAGI. The V end lost 5 bases, the J end lost 0 bases, and 12 bases lay between the germline ends. The CDR3 nucleotides read TGTGCCAGCAGTCTGGGCTGGACTAGCACAGATACGCAGTATTTT. Amino acid sequence: CASSLGWTSTDTQYF.

The rearrangement joins TRBV12-3 or TRBV12-4 to TRBJ2-1, with D possibly TRBD2 on 5 matching bases. V lost 3 bases and J lost 8, with 11 bases in between. This CDR3 is built from 13 residues. CDR3 sequence reads: CASSFGVLYEQFF. CDR3 coding DNA: TGTGCCAGCAGTTTCGGGGTTTTATATGAGCAGTTCTTC.

This clone appeared once. J is TRBJ1-3 and V is TRBV28, with 7 nucleotides matching TRBD1. CDR3 length: 16 amino acids. Trimming at V came to 2 bases and at J to 1 base, leaving 5 bases not matched to a gene. Per germline, CDR1 MDHEN and CDR2 SYDVKM. The DNA of the CDR3 is TGTGCCAGCAGTTTACAACTGACAGGGTCTGGAAACACCATATATTTT. Its protein product is CASSLQLTGSGNTIYF.

J is TRBJ1-3 and V is TRBV10-2; no clear D gene. Germline CDR1 is WSHSY and CDR2 is SAAADI. Trimming stripped 3 bases from V and 8 bases from J, with 14 bases between. This CDR3 is 14 amino acids long. The CDR3 loop is CASSEVSTGDTIYF. In nucleotides, the CDR3 is TGCGCCAGCAGTGAAGTTTCGACGGGAGACACCATATATTTT.

The chain recombines TRBV30 with TRBJ1-6, with 8 bases fitting TRBD1. This CDR3 comprises 13 residues. Trimming removed 7 bases from V and 9 bases from J; junction bases left unmatched: 8. Germline V gives CDR1 GTSNPN, CDR2 SVGIG (reference sequence). The CDR3 spells CAYAGTGSSPLHF. The CDR3, as DNA: TGTGCCTATGCAGGGACAGGTAGTTCACCCCTCCACTTT.

The chain couples TRBV2 to TRBJ2-2; 11 bases agree with TRBD2. The CDR3 is 18 amino acids. Per the germline V gene, CDR1 is SNHLY and CDR2 is FYNNEI. V dropped 5 bases and J dropped 4; count of bases not matched to a gene: 12. The CDR3 DNA is TGTGCCAGCAGTTCTCACTTACCGGGACTAGCGGCCACCGGGGAGCTGTTTTTT. The encoded protein is CASSSHLPGLAATGELFF.

V usage is TRBV4-3 and J usage is TRBJ2-7; D perhaps matches TRBD2 (6 bases). Trimming removed 4 bases at V and 2 bases at J, with 15 bases between. The CDR3 contains 15 residues. Germline V gene sequence: CDR1 LGHNA, CDR2 YSLEER. The CDR3 spells CASSPRGTEPYEQYF. Written as DNA, the CDR3 is TGCGCCAGCAGCCCTCGCGGGACTGAACCCTACGAGCAGTACTTC.

This rearrangement joins TRBV5-1 to TRBJ2-3, with 8 positions matching TRBD1. After removal of 5 bases from V and 3 bases from J, the junction contained 11 bases not matched to a gene. The length of the CDR3 is 16 residues. CDR1 and CDR2 from the germline V gene are SGHRS and YFSETQ. The CDR3 loop reads CASSRTTGVRTDTQYF. For the CDR3, the DNA is TGCGCCAGCAGTCGGACGACAGGGGTAAGAACAGATACGCAGTATTTT. The complete variable domain, with remaining parts taken from reference TRBV5-1 and TRBJ2-3, reads KAGVTQTPRYLIKTRGQQVTLSCSPISGHRSVSWYQQTPGQGLQFLFEYFSETQRNKGNFPGRFSGRQFSNSRSEMNVSTLELGDSALYLCASSRTTGVRTDTQYFGPGTRLTVL.

CDR3 in amino acids: CASTFRTGGINEQFF. DNA of the CDR3: TGTGCCAGCACCTTCCGGACAGGAGGCATTAATGAGCAGTTCTTC. The chain recombines TRBV7-2 with TRBJ2-1; 7 positions agree with TRBD1. Germline trimming cut 7 bases from V and 7 bases from J; bases unmatched to any gene: 13. CDR1 and CDR2 (germline): SGHTA, FQGNSA. The CDR3 consists of 15 residues.

The chain employs TRBV6-5 and TRBJ1-5; 9 positions agree with TRBD1. The J segment lost 5 bases and the V segment lost 7 bases, leaving 6 bases of the junction unmatched. Germline values: CDR1 MNHEY, CDR2 SVGAGI. The CDR3 runs to 14 residues. CDR3 DNA sequence: TGTGCCAGCACCGGTGACAGGGGGTATCAGCCCCAGCATTTT. Translated: CASTGDRGYQPQHF.

The chain has TRBV7-6 and TRBJ2-7, with 7 bases matching TRBD1. From germline, CDR1 is SGHVS and CDR2 FNYEAQ. The ends lost 0 bases at V and 1 base at J; junction bases unmatched: 12. The CDR3 extends over 18 amino acids. The CDR3 bases are TGTGCCAGCAGCTTAGCCTGGAAAGGGGGCTTTGGGTCCTACGAGCAGTACTTC. Translated: CASSLAWKGGFGSYEQYF.

This clone is a singleton in its sample. The chain combines TRBV13 with TRBJ2-6, with 7 bases identical to TRBD1. The CDR3 is 18 amino acids. Germline loops: CDR1 PRHDT, CDR2 FYEKMQ (reference sequence). The ends lost 1 base at V and 0 bases at J; junction bases unmatched: 6. The CDR3 loop is CASSLVQGVTSGANVLTF. CDR3 DNA sequence: TGTGCCAGCAGCTTAGTGCAGGGGGTCACCTCTGGGGCCAACGTCCTGACTTTC.

This sequence joins TRBV5-1 and TRBJ2-1; D remains ambiguous. Germline V gene data show CDR1 as SGHRS and CDR2 as YFSETQ. The CDR3 has 15 amino acids. V lost 0 bases and J 0 bases, leaving 7 bases between the germline ends. CDR3 residues: CASSLVGSSYNEQFF. The DNA of the CDR3 is TGCGCCAGCAGCTTGGTCGGTAGCTCCTACAATGAGCAGTTCTTC.